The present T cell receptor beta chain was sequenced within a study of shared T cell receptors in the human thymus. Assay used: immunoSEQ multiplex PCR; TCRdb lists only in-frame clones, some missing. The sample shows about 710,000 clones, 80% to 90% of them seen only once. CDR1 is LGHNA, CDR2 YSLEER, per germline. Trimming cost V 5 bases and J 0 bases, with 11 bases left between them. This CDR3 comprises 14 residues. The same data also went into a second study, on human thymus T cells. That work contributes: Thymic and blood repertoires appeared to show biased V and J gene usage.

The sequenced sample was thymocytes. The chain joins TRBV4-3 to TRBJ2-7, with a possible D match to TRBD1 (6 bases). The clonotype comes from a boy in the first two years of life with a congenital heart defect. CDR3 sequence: CASSYDRSSYEQYF. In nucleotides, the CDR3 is TGCGCCAGCAGCTACGACAGGAGCTCCTACGAGCAGTACTTC.